This T cell receptor (beta chain) emerged from a study of siplizumab effects on memory and regulatory T cells. Study results and caveats: Of the alloreactive clones, only a minor fraction mapped to unstimulated subsets.

This clone was observed a few times. Its antigen is not known. Sequenced by immunoSEQ multiplex PCR; TCRdb stores in-frame clones only, minus some. This table holds roughly 62,000 clones, 80% to 95% found once. The CDR3 length is 15 residues. In germline, CDR1 is MNHNS, CDR2 SASEGT. V dropped 6 bases and J dropped 6; count of bases not matched to a gene: 9. Source material: CD8+ T cells sorted from blood. The receptor was isolated from a human donor in good health. The chain couples TRBV6-1 to TRBJ2-3; 10 nucleotides line up with TRBD2. The CDR3 DNA reads as TGTGCCAGCAGCCCAGGGGCTAGCGGGAGCGATACGCAGTATTTT. It codes for CASSPGASGSDTQYF.